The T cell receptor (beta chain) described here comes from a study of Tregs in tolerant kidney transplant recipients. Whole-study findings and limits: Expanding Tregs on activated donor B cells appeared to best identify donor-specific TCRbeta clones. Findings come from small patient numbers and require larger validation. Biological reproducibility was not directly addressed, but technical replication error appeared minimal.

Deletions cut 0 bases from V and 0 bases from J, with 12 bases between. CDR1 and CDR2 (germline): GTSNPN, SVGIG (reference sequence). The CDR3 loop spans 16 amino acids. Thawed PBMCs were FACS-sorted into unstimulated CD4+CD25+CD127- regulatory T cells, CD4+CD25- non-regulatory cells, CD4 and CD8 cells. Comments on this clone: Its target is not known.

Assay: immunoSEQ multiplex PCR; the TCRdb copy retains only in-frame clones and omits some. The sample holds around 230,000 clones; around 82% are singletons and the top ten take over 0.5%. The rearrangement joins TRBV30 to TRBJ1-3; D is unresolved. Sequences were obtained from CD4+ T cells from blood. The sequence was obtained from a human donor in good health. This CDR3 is CAWSVTGLSSGNTIYF. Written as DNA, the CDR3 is TGTGCCTGGAGTGTAACCGGGCTAAGCTCTGGAAACACCATATATTTT.